This T cell receptor beta chain emerged from a study of shared clonotypes between healthy human individuals. The CDR3 is 15 residues long. Germline CDR1 and CDR2: SGHRS and YFSETQ. V was trimmed by 4 bases and J by 2 bases, leaving 14 bases between them. Deep was the level used in running the assay. Clones were sequenced by immunoSEQ multiplex PCR, and TCRdb holds only the in-frame ones, with some missing. The sample lists more than 450,000 clones; approximately 79% were seen once. The sequenced sample was PBMCs. V is TRBV5-1 and J is TRBJ2-3, with no clear D. The receptor was isolated from a woman in her thirties or forties in good health. Some clones in this sample may be carry-over from other donors' samples. The CDR3 DNA reads as TGCGCCAGCAGCCGGCAGCTGGGTACCACAGATACGCAGTATTTT. Translation: CASSRQLGTTDTQYF.